The sequence of this T cell receptor beta chain was determined in a study of shared clonotypes between healthy human individuals. Whole-study context: For every donor, three CD4 naive, three CD4 memory, two CD8 naive and one CD8 memory plates were used. Whole-study results and caveats: Shared clonotypes across all four donors exceeded non-shared ones in generation probability.

This clone came up a few times. Its target is not known. Authors' data handling: Junction-only sequences without quality scores came from ImmunoSEQ, so filtering differed. Profiling relied on immunoSEQ multiplex PCR, and the TCRdb table lists in-frame clones only, not all of them. For V, J and clone size, that table is used; D and trimming come from the DNA. The sample comprises some 1.5 million clones, 96% of which are singletons, and roughly 1.2% rests with the top ten. This clonotype originated in a man between 25 and 39 years old in good health. Sequenced input: naive CD4+ T cells sorted from blood. Subset given: CD45RA+ positively selected.

The CDR3 nucleotides are TGTGCCAGCAGTTTAACTGGGGCCAACGTCCTGACTTTC. It is translated as CASSLTGANVLTF. This chain links TRBV28 with TRBJ2-6, with D hard to call. V was shortened by 2 bases and J by 2 bases, with 1 base between the two germline ends. The CDR3 runs to 13 residues. The germline CDR1 and CDR2 sequences are MDHEN and SYDVKM.